These 24 T cell receptor beta chains came from one sample sequenced in a study of T cell repertoires in breast cancer. During the second nested PCR, blocking oligonucleotides suppressed genes that were not paired. A single record per CDR3 protein comes from TCRdb applying MiXCR to the emulsion pairing reads. The data contain approximately 4,500 distinct CDR3 sequences, 35% of them singletons. An expanded emulsion RT-PCR with primers for all TCR V genes paired CD8+ T cell chains. The sample was CD8+ T cells. The origin of the receptors is a pool of human donors with breast cancer or a healthy control (not recorded which).

The rearrangement joins TRBV20-1 to TRBJ2-7; 13 bases are a match to TRBD2. V shed 2 bases and J 8 bases; nucleotides not matched to a gene: 6. The CDR3 spans 14 residues. In germline, CDR1 is DFQATT, CDR2 SNEGSKA (reference sequence). The CDR3: CSARSGLAGAKQYF. CDR3 sequence (DNA): TGCAGTGCTAGATCCGGACTAGCGGGAGCTAAGCAGTACTTC.

As regards this clonotype: This may arise from a read error, as a much more abundant clone is one base away. V gene TRBV7-7 combines with J gene TRBJ2-2, with D perhaps TRBD2 (5 bases). CDR1 SSHAT and CDR2 FNYEAQ come from the germline V gene (reference sequence). The CDR3 has 13 amino acids. As DNA, the CDR3 is TGTGCTAGCAGCGCTGGGAACACCGGGGAGCCGTTTTTT. Translating it yields CASSAGNTGEPFF.

As DNA, the CDR3 is TGTGCCAGTAGTATTGGTCTGACGAGACAGGGTTATCAGCCCCAGCATTTT. It is translated as CASSIGLTRQGYQPQHF. The genes are TRBV19 and TRBJ1-5; the match to TRBD1 covers 7 bases. This CDR3 contains 17 residues. V trimming: 3 bases; J trimming: 5 bases; junction bases outside the gene matches: 13. The germline V gene encodes CDR1 LNHDA and CDR2 SQIVND (reference sequence).

J is TRBJ1-5 and V is TRBV2; D is undetermined. The V and J ends lost 10 bases and 0 bases respectively, with 10 bases between them. The CDR3 consists of 13 residues. Germline V gene sequence: CDR1 SNHLY, CDR2 FYNNEI. CDR3 sequence: CATGGLSNQPQHF. In DNA form, the CDR3 reads TGTGCCACCGGTGGGCTTAGCAATCAGCCCCAGCATTTT.

J is TRBJ2-7 and V is TRBV4-3; 7 bases map to TRBD1. The CDR3 runs to 15 residues. Germline V gene data show CDR1 as LGHNA and CDR2 as YSLEER. J lost 3 bases, V lost 4 bases, and 9 bases had no gene match. CDR3 DNA: TGCGCCAGCAGCCCCTATGTTGCAGGGGGCTACGAGCAGTACTTC. It translates to CASSPYVAGGYEQYF.

On this clonotype: Mismatch with germline at one junction end may stem from a read error. The J gene is TRBJ1-1, the V gene TRBV2; D remains unclear. The CDR3 loop spans 13 amino acids. Germline loops: CDR1 SNHLY, CDR2 FYNNEI. CDR3 in amino acids: CASRERGPGEAFF. CDR3 in DNA: TGTGCCAGCCGTGAACGAGGGCCCGGGGAAGCTTTCTTT.

This chain links TRBV6-1 with TRBJ2-1, with D possibly TRBD1 on 6 matching bases. CDR3 size: 13 residues. The V gene's germline CDR1 is MNHNS and CDR2 SASEGT. Trimming cost V 6 bases and J 8 bases, with 14 bases left between them. CDR3 bases: TGTGCCAGCAGCCACAGGGCGACCTATGAGCAGTTCTTC. Translation gives CASSHRATYEQFF.

The V and J genes are TRBV6-5 and TRBJ2-1; 7 bases align to TRBD1. This CDR3 contains 16 residues. Germline lookup yields CDR1 MNHEY and CDR2 SVGAGI. Germline trimming cut 0 bases from V and 3 bases from J; bases unmatched to any gene: 5. This CDR3 is CASSYSGQVNYNEQFF. In DNA, the CDR3 is TGTGCCAGCAGTTACTCTGGACAGGTCAACTACAATGAGCAGTTCTTC.

J is TRBJ2-5 and V is TRBV28; D is perhaps TRBD2 (6 bases). Germline CDR1 MDHEN, CDR2 SYDVKM. The CDR3 extends over 17 amino acids. Trimming left V 3 bases short and J 4 bases short, with 21 bases between. The CDR3 nucleotides read TGTGCCAGCAGTTTCCCCCTACTCGGAGGGCAGGCAGAGACCCAGTACTTC. Translation: CASSFPLLGGQAETQYF.

By sample fraction, this clonotype is medium-sized. V is TRBV5-1 and J is TRBJ2-5; D may correspond to TRBD1 or TRBD2 (6 bases each). The CDR3 length is 14 residues. Germline V gene data show CDR1 as SGHRS and CDR2 as YFSETQ. Trimming cost V 3 bases and J 4 bases, with 13 bases left between them. CDR3 in DNA: TGCGCCAGCAGCTCGGCACAGGGAGGAGAGACCCAGTACTTC. Protein product: CASSSAQGGETQYF.

The V call is TRBV18, the J call TRBJ2-5, with unresolved D. Germline lookup yields CDR1 KGHSH and CDR2 LQKENI. This CDR3 spans 15 amino acids. Trimming stripped 0 bases from V and 5 bases from J, with 13 bases between. The CDR3 protein is CASSPPQAGWETQYF. CDR3 bases: TGTGCCAGCTCACCACCCCAAGCTGGTTGGGAGACCCAGTACTTC.

This clonotype is classed as medium-sized (0.01 to 0.1%). This chain joins TRBV28 and TRBJ1-5, with D hard to call. The length of the CDR3 is 15 residues. V was cut by 5 bases and J by 6 bases, with 17 bases left in between. CDR1 and CDR2 (germline): MDHEN, SYDVKM. The CDR3 region has the DNA TGTGCCAGCAGTACACCCCAGGAAAAAGGTCAGCCCCAGCATTTT. It specifies CASSTPQEKGQPQHF.

The chain employs TRBV5-4 and TRBJ2-3; D call uncertain. Germline CDR1 is SGHNT and CDR2 is YYREEE (reference sequence). V gave up 0 bases and J gave up 6 bases, with 14 bases separating them. This CDR3 has 15 amino acids. The CDR3 DNA reads TGTGCCAGCAGCTTGGACCCGGGCCAGTGGGATACGCAGTATTTT. This translates into CASSLDPGQWDTQYF.

This clonotype occurred many times. This chain joins TRBV4-3 and TRBJ2-1; perhaps TRBD1 as D (6 bases). This CDR3 spans 15 amino acids. Trimming removed 1 base at V and 7 bases at J, with 14 bases between. CDR1 and CDR2 from the germline V gene are LGHNA and YSLEER. CDR3 sequence: CASSQGPGAWNEQFF. The CDR3 DNA reads TGCGCCAGCAGCCAAGGCCCAGGGGCGTGGAATGAGCAGTTCTTC.

The rearrangement links TRBV20-1 to TRBJ1-1; no firm D call. Trimming shortened V by 5 bases and J by 8 bases, and 9 bases separated the two germline ends. Germline CDR1 DFQATT, CDR2 SNEGSKA (reference sequence). This CDR3 has 10 amino acids. The CDR3 is CSAAGDEAFF. Written as DNA, the CDR3 is TGCAGTGCTGCGGGAGACGAAGCTTTCTTT.

The chain carries TRBV6-1 and TRBJ1-5, with TRBD1 matching over 9 bases. The J segment lost 5 bases and the V segment lost 7 bases, leaving 9 bases of the junction unmatched. This CDR3 has 15 residues. Germline V gives CDR1 MNHNS, CDR2 SASEGT. DNA for the CDR3: TGTGCCAGCATCTTCCGGGACAGGGTCGATCAGCCCCAGCATTTT. Its protein product is CASIFRDRVDQPQHF.

This clonotype was observed a handful of times. The genes are TRBV29-1 and TRBJ2-1, with D hard to call. V was cut by 3 bases and J by 0 bases, with 12 bases left in between. CDR3 length: 15 residues. The germline V gene encodes CDR1 SQVTM and CDR2 ANQGSEA. The CDR3 here is CSVDHPSSSYNEQFF. The CDR3 nucleotides are TGCAGCGTTGATCACCCGTCTAGCTCCTACAATGAGCAGTTCTTC.

This clonotype was detected ten times or more. This chain links TRBV6-1 with TRBJ2-5; TRBD1 matches at 7 bases. J gave up 5 bases and V 5 bases, and 8 bases lay outside the gene matches. Germline values: CDR1 MNHNS, CDR2 SASEGT. The CDR3 contains 14 residues. The CDR3 spells CASSRTGGLETQYF. The CDR3 bases are TGTGCCAGCAGTCGGACAGGAGGCTTGGAGACCCAGTACTTC.

This clonotype was seen many times. The J gene is TRBJ1-3, the V gene TRBV19, with a tentative D call TRBD1 (6 bases). This CDR3 is 15 amino acids long. Trimming removed 4 bases at V and 0 bases at J, with 10 bases between. The germline CDR1 and CDR2 sequences are LNHDA and SQIVND (reference sequence). The CDR3 bases are TGTGCCAGTAGTACCGGGACACTCTCTGGAAACACCATATATTTT. Residues: CASSTGTLSGNTIYF.

On this clonotype itself: One junction end does not reproduce the germline sequence, and a read error may be involved. The chain employs TRBV6-2 or TRBV6-3 and TRBJ2-7; perhaps D is TRBD1 or TRBD2 (5 bases each). The germline CDR1 and CDR2 sequences are MNHEY and SVGEGT. This CDR3 comprises 15 residues. The CDR3 coding sequence is TGTGCCAGCAGTGGGGGTGGCGGAGGTCTCGACGAGCAGTGCTTC. Translation: CASSGGGGGLDEQCF.

The gene calls are TRBV6-4 and TRBJ2-3, with 7 bases fitting TRBD1. V dropped 4 bases and J dropped 8; count of bases not matched to a gene: 9. Per the germline V gene, CDR1 is MRHNA and CDR2 is SNTAGT. CDR3 size: 14 residues. The CDR3 protein is CASSADETGTTQYF. Here the CDR3 DNA reads TGTGCCAGCAGTGCCGATGAGACAGGGACTACGCAGTATTTT.

Sample share makes this clonotype medium-sized. The V gene is TRBV27, the J gene TRBJ2-5, with TRBD1 matching 8 bases. Germline trimming cut 3 bases from V and 5 bases from J; bases unmatched to any gene: 8. Germline CDR1 is MNHEY and CDR2 is SMNVEV (reference sequence). This CDR3 comprises 15 residues. This CDR3 is CASSFMTGERETQYF. The CDR3 region has the DNA TGTGCCAGCAGTTTCATGACAGGGGAAAGGGAGACCCAGTACTTC.

This clonotype was found a few times. The V call is TRBV20-1, the J call TRBJ2-1; TRBD2 agrees at 7 bases. Germline CDR1 DFQATT, CDR2 SNEGSKA (reference sequence). V lost 0 bases and J lost 4; bases outside the gene matches: 3. This CDR3 comprises 14 residues. The CDR3 loop is CSARDRTSYNEQFF. The CDR3 bases are TGCAGTGCTAGAGATCGGACTAGTTACAATGAGCAGTTCTTC.

This clonotype was observed a few times. The chain joins TRBV7-2 to TRBJ1-3, with TRBD1 matching 7 bases. Losses at the gene ends were 1 base for V and 0 bases for J; bases not matched to a gene: 3. Germline lookup yields CDR1 SGHTA and CDR2 FQGNSA. This CDR3 has 16 residues. In DNA, the CDR3 is TGTGCCAGCAGCTTAGGGACAGGCTTCTCTGGAAACACCATATATTTT. Amino acid sequence: CASSLGTGFSGNTIYF.